Listed below are T cell receptor beta chains from one sample, sequenced in a study of T cell responses to AZD1222 COVID-19 vaccine. Data came from immunoSEQ multiplex PCR; TCRdb stores just in-frame clones and leaves some out. In the table there are fewer than 75,000 clones, 85% to 95% of which are singletons. The source was peripheral blood, collected 28 days after the second dose of the MenACWY control vaccine. The origin of the receptors is an adult who received the MenACWY meningococcal vaccine as a control. CDR3s include the opening cysteine and the closing phenylalanine or tryptophan. A D gene is named only where the DNA matches it firmly. Clone sizes are given selectively: once, few, many, or a class where the clone is expanded.

>TRBJ2-1|TRBV5-1|-|-
CASSLYSLARPDNEQFF
TGCGCCAGCAGCTTGTATTCACTAGCTCGCCCGGACAATGAGCAGTTCTTC
>TRBJ1-5|TRBV11-3|-|-
CASSPRRPCNQPQHF
TGTGCCAGCAGCCCCAGGCGGCCCTGCAATCAGCCCCAGCATTTT
>TRBJ1-1|TRBV12-3/TRBV12-4|once|-
CASSSDTNTEAFF
TGTGCCAGCAGTTCAGACACGAACACTGAAGCTTTCTTT
>TRBJ2-7|TRBV5-1|-|-
CASSLDGASSYEQYF
TGCGCCAGCAGCTTGGACGGGGCGAGCTCCTACGAGCAGTACTTC
>TRBJ2-7|TRBV5-1|few|TRBD2
CASSLDPSGRVEQYF
TGCGCCAGCAGCTTGGATCCTAGCGGGAGGGTCGAGCAGTACTTC
>TRBJ2-3|TRBV4-1|-|-
CASSHSGSTDTQYF
TGCGCCAGCAGCCATAGCGGAAGCACAGATACGCAGTATTTT
>TRBJ2-2|TRBV30|-|-
CAWRSSRAGELFF
TGTGCCTGGAGATCATCCCGGGCCGGGGAGCTGTTTTTT
>TRBJ2-1|TRBV11-2|-|-
CASSSSYHNEQFF
TGTGCCAGCAGCTCCTCTTACCACAATGAGCAGTTCTTC
>TRBJ1-1|TRBV6-5|-|-
CASGSGGNTEAFF
TGTGCCAGCGGAAGTGGGGGGAACACTGAAGCTTTCTTT
>TRBJ2-1|TRBV7-2|-|-
CASSLIGQVDYNEQFF
TGTGCCAGCAGCTTAATAGGCCAGGTGGACTACAATGAGCAGTTCTTC
>TRBJ1-1|TRBV28|-|-
CASSRPRQFLEAFF
TGTGCCAGCAGCCGACCCAGACAGTTCCTTGAAGCTTTCTTT
>TRBJ2-1|TRBV7-2|-|-
CASSFGSSYNEQFF
TGTGCCAGCAGTTTCGGGAGTTCCTACAATGAGCAGTTCTTC
>TRBJ2-1|TRBV6-5|-|TRBD2
CASTEPGGGNEQFF
TGTGCCAGCACCGAGCCCGGCGGGGGCAATGAGCAGTTCTTC
>TRBJ2-7|TRBV18|-|TRBD2
CASSPSTSGSAEQYF
TGTGCCAGCTCACCCTCGACTAGCGGGAGTGCGGAGCAGTACTTC
>TRBJ2-7|TRBV11-2|-|-
CASSLGGARGFYEQYF
TGTGCCAGCAGCTTAGGTGGGGCGCGAGGCTTCTACGAGCAGTACTTC